This TCR beta chain was retrieved from a study of cytomegalovirus exposure and HLA in healthy donors. On the study more broadly: An earlier analysis found 100 million or so unique TCR beta sequences from around 180 million T cells. Of approximately 400 genotyped donors, more than 75% clustered with self-reported Caucasian donors.

Study-level results: Compared with the approximately 670-donor mean, an Asian-associated ancestry cluster reportedly had fewer N-insertions, according to a later analysis.

Germline V gene lookup returns CDR1 SGDLS and CDR2 YYNGEE. The CDR3 sequence is 18 residues long. The V and J ends lost 0 bases and 0 bases, in that order; junction bases with no gene match: 5. 60 Vbeta and 13 Jbeta primers were used in PCR. As processed by the authors: In a later analysis, the count reached some 73 million unique TCR beta chains, with roughly 11 million shared. Only in-frame clones appear in the TCRdb table, and some are missing; sequencing was by immunoSEQ multiplex PCR. The D gene and trimming were derived from the DNA, and the V and J assignments and clone size from that table. The sample lists over 150,000 clones, 80% occurring once. As concerns this clone: The antigen is undetermined.

J is TRBJ2-3 and V is TRBV9; 12 bases fit TRBD2. This TCR came from a woman in her forties or fifties in good health and CMV-seronegative. Sequencing was carried out using PBMCs. CDR3 amino acids: CASSVGASGRASTDTQYF. The CDR3 nucleotides are TGTGCCAGCAGCGTAGGGGCTAGCGGGAGGGCAAGCACAGATACGCAGTATTTT.